This TCR beta chain was retrieved from a study of control samples from healthy donors and cancer patients (dated by TCRdb to about 2020). V and J are truncated by 2 bases and 3 bases respectively, leaving an intervening sequence of 14 bases. The cysteine opens and the phenylalanine closes a CDR3 of 15 amino acids. This entry keeps only the CDR3 DNA: 45 bases, framed from base 1. CDR1 and CDR2 are read off the germline V gene as SGHVS and FNYEAQ. The receptor library was made with the immunoSEQ multiplex PCR assay. This immuneACCESS table, as held by TCRdb, lists in-frame sequences with V and J called but not all clones. Of the missing ones, under half trace to an unresolved V gene in checked studies; the others have no known cause. This sample is represented by 150,000 to 180,000 clones; about 93% of them were singletons. The top ten clonotypes cover over 2% of the sample. As for this clone: The antigen it binds to is not known. Base quality data are lacking; no much larger clone is found one base away.

Sequencing was carried out using blood. The TCR originated in a man in his forties or fifties in good health. This chain is built from TRBV7-6 and TRBJ2-7; the D gene is perhaps TRBD1, from 6 matching bases. Here the CDR3 is given as CASSLLQGFLYEQYF. In nucleotides, the sequence is TGTGCCAGCAGCTTACTCCAGGGGTTTCTCTACGAGCAGTACTTC.